A single T cell receptor (beta chain) is shown here with its context. Its target is unknown. A much larger clone lies a single base off, so this may be a read error. After constant-region reverse-primer amplification, full-length variable regions underwent semi-nested PCR with Nested Universal Primer A. TCRdb analysed the 5' RACE reads with MiXCR anew, one entry per CDR3 protein. The sample carries 9,500 to 10,000 distinct CDR3 sequences, 12% to 15% recorded once. Study-wide points: Tumor Tregs overlapped most with tumor, then blood, naive CD4+ cells. The TCR gene usage of tumor memory CD4+ T cells clustered together with blood and lymph node memory CD4+ cells and with lymph node naive CD4+ cells. The larger-cohort validation was restricted to a single TCR beta V-J rearrangement rather than whole repertoires.

Tregs were sorted as CD4+CD25+CD127-/low cells. Germline V gives CDR1 SGHVS, CDR2 FQNEAQ. The CDR3 runs 14 residues. The V gene is TRBV7-8, the J gene TRBJ1-1; 7 positions agree with TRBD1. The origin of this receptor is a female donor with breast cancer. The specimen sequenced was Tregs sorted from blood. For the CDR3, the DNA is TGTGCCAGCAGCTTAGCGACAGGGAACACTGAAGCTTCCTTT. It translates to CASSLATGNTEASF.